Shown below are 4 T cell receptor beta chains from a single sample sequenced in a study of cytotoxic CD8 clonotypes in ibrutinib-treated CLL. Clones were read by immunoSEQ multiplex PCR, and TCRdb kept only the in-frame ones, dropping some. The repertoire holds fewer than 400,000 clones, with 67% as singletons. The source was PBMCs, collected after 36 months of ibrutinib treatment. These receptors came from a human donor with chronic lymphocytic leukemia.

The V call is TRBV27, the J call TRBJ2-1; D gene unclear. The CDR3 is made up of 16 amino acids. Germline lookup yields CDR1 MNHEY and CDR2 SMNVEV (reference sequence). Trimming stripped 2 bases from V and 2 bases from J, with 13 bases between. In DNA form, the CDR3 reads TGTGCCAGCAGTTTAATGGGGTTCGGCACCTACAATGAGCAGTTCTTC. It codes for CASSLMGFGTYNEQFF.

The chain recombines TRBV14 with TRBJ2-7; D is uncertain. Per the germline V gene, CDR1 is SGHDN and CDR2 is FVKESK. The CDR3 spans 14 residues. V lost 2 bases and J lost 0, with 8 bases in between. The CDR3: CASSQRYSSYEQYF. The DNA of the CDR3 is TGTGCCAGCAGCCAAAGATATAGCTCCTACGAGCAGTACTTC.

V gene TRBV10-2 combines with J gene TRBJ1-2, with D possibly TRBD1 on 5 matching bases. V was pared by 0 bases and J by 4 bases, with 15 bases between. The CDR3 extends over 16 amino acids. The germline gives CDR1 WSHSY, CDR2 SAAADI. The CDR3 DNA reads TGCGCCAGCAGTGAGTCCTCGGGGCCGGGGAGCTATGGCTACACCTTC. As protein: CASSESSGPGSYGYTF.

The genes are TRBV7-9 and TRBJ2-1; a possible D gene is TRBD1 (7 bases). The V and J ends lost 4 bases and 6 bases respectively, with 19 bases between them. Germline assignment: CDR1 SEHNR and CDR2 FQNEAQ (reference sequence). The CDR3 sequence is 16 residues long. Written as DNA, the CDR3 is TGTGCCAGCAGCTCCTACAGGGGCCCCGGGAGCAATGAGCAGTTCTTC. Translation gives CASSSYRGPGSNEQFF.